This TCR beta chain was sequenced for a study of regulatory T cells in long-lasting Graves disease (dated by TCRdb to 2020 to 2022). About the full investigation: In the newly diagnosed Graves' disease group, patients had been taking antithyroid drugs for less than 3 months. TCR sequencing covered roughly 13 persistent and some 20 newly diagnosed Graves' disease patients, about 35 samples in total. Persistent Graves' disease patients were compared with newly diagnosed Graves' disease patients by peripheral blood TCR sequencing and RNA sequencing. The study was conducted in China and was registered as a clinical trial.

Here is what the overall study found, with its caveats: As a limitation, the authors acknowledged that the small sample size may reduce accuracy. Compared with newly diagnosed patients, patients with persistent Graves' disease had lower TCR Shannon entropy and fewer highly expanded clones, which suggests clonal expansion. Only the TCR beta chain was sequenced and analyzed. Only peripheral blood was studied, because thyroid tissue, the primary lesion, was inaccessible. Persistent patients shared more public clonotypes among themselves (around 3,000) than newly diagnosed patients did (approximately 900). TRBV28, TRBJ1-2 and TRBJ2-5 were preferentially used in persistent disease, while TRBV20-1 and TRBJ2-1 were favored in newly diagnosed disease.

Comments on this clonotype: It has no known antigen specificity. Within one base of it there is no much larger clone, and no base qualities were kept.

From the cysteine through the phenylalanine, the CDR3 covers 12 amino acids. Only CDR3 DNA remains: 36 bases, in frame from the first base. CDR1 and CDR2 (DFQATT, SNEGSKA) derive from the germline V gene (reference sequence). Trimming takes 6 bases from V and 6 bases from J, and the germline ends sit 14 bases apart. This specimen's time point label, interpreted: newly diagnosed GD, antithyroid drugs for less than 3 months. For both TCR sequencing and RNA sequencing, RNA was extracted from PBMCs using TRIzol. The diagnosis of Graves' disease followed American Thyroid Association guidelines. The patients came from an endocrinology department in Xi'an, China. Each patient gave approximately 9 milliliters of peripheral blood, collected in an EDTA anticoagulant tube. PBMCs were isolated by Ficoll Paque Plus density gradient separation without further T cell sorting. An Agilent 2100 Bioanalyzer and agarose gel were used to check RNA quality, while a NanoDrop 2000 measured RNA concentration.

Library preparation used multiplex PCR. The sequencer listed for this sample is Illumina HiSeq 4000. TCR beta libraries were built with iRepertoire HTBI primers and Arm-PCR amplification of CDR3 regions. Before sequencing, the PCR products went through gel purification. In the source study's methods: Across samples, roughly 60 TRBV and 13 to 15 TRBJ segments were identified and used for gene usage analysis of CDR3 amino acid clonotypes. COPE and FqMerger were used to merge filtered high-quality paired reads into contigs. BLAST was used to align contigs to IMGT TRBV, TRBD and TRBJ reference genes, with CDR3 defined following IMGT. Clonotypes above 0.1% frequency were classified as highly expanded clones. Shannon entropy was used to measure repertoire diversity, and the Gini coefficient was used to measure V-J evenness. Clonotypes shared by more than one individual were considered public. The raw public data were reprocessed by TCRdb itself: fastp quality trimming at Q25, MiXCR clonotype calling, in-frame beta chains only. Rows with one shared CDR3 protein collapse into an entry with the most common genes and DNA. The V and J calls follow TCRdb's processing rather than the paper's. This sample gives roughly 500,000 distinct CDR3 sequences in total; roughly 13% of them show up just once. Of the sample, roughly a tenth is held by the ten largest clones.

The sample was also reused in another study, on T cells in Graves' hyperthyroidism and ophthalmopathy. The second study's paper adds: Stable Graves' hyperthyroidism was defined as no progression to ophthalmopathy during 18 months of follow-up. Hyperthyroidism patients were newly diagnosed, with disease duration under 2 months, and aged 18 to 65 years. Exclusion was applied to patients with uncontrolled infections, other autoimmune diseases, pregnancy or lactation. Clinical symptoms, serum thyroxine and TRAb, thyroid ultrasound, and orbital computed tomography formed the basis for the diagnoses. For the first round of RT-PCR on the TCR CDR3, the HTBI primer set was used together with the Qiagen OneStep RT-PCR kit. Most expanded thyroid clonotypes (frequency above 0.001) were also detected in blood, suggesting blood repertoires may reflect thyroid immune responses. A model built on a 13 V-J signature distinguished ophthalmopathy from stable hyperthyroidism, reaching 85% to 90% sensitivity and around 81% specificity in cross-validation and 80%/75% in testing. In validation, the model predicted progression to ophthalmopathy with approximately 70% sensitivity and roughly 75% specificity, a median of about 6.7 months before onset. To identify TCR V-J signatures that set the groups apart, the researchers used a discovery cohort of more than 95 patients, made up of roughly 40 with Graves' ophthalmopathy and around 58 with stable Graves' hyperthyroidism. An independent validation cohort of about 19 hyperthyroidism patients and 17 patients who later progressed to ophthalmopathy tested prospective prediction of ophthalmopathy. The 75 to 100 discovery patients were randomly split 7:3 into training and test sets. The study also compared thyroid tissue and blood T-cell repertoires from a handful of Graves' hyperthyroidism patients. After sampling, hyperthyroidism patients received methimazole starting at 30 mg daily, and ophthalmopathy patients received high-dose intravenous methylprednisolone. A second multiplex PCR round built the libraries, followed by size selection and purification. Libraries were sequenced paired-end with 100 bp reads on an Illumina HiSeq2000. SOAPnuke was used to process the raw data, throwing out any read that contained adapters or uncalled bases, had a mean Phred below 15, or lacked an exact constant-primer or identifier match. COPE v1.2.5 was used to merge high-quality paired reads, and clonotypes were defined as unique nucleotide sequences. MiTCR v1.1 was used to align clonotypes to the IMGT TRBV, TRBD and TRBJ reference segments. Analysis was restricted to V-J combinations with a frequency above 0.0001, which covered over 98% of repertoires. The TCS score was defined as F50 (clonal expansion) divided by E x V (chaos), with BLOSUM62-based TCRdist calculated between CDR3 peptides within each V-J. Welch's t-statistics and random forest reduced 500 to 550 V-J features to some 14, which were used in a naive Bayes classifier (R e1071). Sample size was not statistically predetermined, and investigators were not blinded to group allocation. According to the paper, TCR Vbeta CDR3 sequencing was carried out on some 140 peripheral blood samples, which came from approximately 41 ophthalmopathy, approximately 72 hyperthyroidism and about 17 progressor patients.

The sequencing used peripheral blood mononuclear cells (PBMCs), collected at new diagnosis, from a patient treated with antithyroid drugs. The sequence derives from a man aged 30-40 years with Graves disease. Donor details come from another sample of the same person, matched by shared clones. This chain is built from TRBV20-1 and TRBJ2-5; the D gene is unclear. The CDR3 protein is CSATPGSKTQYF. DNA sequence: TGCAGTGCCACACCCGGGTCCAAGACCCAGTACTTC.